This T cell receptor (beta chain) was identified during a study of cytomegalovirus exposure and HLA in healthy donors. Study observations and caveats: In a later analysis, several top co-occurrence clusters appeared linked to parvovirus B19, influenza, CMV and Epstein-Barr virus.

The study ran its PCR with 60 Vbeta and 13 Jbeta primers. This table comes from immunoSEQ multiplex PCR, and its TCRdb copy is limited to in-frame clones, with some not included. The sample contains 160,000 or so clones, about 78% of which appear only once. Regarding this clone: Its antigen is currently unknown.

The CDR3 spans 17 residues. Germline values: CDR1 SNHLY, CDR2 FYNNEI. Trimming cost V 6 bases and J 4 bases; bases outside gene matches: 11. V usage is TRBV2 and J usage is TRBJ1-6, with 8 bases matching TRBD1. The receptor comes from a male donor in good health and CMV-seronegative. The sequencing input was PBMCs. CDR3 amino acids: CASRDRQGTPYNSPLHF. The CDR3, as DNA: TGTGCCAGCAGGGATAGACAGGGGACGCCGTATAATTCACCCCTCCACTTT.